The rows below give T cell receptor beta chains drawn from one sample of a study of untreated major depressive disorder. This table comes from immunoSEQ multiplex PCR, and its TCRdb copy is limited to in-frame clones, with some not included. The repertoire holds under 20,000 clones, roughly nine tenths seen once, with roughly 0.6% in the top ten. Sequencing was done on a sample of CD4+ T cells from PBMCs. The receptors were sampled from a woman aged 40 to 50 with major depressive disorder. Both conserved end residues are part of each CDR3. A D gene is named only where the DNA matches it firmly. Where a row states a size, it is once, few, many or the class of an expanded clone; other rows omit it.

V,size,D,J,DNA,CDR3
TRBV30,NA,TRBD2,TRBJ2-5,TGTGCCTGGAGCGCGGGGGGGCTGGGAGAGACCCAGTACTTC,CAWSAGGLGETQYF
TRBV18,NA,TRBD1,TRBJ2-1,TGTGCCAGCTCACTTTTACAGGGGACTGAGCAGTTCTTC,CASSLLQGTEQFF
TRBV4-3,NA,TRBD2,TRBJ2-1,TGCGCCAGCAGCCCCCGGACTAGCGGAGGCCCTTACAATGAGCAGTTCTTC,CASSPRTSGGPYNEQFF
TRBV19,NA,NA,TRBJ1-3,TGTGCCAGTAACCCGGGGGGAACCGGAAACACCATATATTTT,CASNPGGTGNTIYF
TRBV27,NA,TRBD1,TRBJ1-1,TGTGCCAGCAGTTTAAGCAGGGGGCGAGGGATGAACACTGAAGCTTTCTTT,CASSLSRGRGMNTEAFF
TRBV30,NA,NA,TRBJ2-2,TGTGCCTCCCGGCTAGCGTCTTCGACCGGGGAGCTGTTTTTT,CASRLASSTGELFF
TRBV4-2,NA,TRBD2,TRBJ2-1,TGTGCCAGCAGCCAACTGGGCGGGCTAGCGGGGGGAAATGAGCAGTTCTTC,CASSQLGGLAGGNEQFF
TRBV6-5,NA,NA,TRBJ2-3,TGTGCCAGCAGTTACACCTTAGCAGATACGCAGTATTTT,CASSYTLADTQYF
TRBV7-7,NA,NA,TRBJ2-1,TGTGCTAGCAGCTCGGACTCATACAATGAGCAGTTCTTC,CASSSDSYNEQFF
TRBV11-2,few,TRBD1,TRBJ2-5,TGTGCCAGCAGCGTAGTACAGGGGCGGACTCAAGAGACCCAGTACTTC,CASSVVQGRTQETQYF
TRBV7-8,NA,NA,TRBJ2-3,TGTGCCAGCAGCCCAAATACAGATACGCAGTATTTT,CASSPNTDTQYF
TRBV2,NA,NA,TRBJ1-5,TGTGCCAGCAGTTACAGCCAAACTAGCAATCAGCCCCAGCATTTT,CASSYSQTSNQPQHF
TRBV5-5,NA,NA,TRBJ2-1,TGTGCCAGCAGCTGGGGGGCGTCCAATGTTGGGGAGCAGTTCTTC,CASSWGASNVGEQFF
TRBV13,NA,NA,TRBJ1-6,TGTGCCAGCAGCTCTTTAATGGTCGGGTATTCACCCCTCCACTTT,CASSSLMVGYSPLHF
TRBV6-1,NA,NA,TRBJ2-2,TGTGCCAGCAGTGAGGTCGGGGAGCTGTTTTTT,CASSEVGELFF
TRBV7-9,NA,NA,TRBJ1-1,TGTGCCAGCAGCACAAGGGGAGAGGCTGAAGCTTTCTTT,CASSTRGEAEAFF
TRBV7-9,NA,NA,TRBJ2-5,TGTGCCAGCAGCTTCCGGGACAATTTACCCGTGGAGACCCAGTACTTC,CASSFRDNLPVETQYF
TRBV6-1,NA,NA,TRBJ2-7,TGTGCCAGCATTTCACCCACGACCTACGAGCAGTACTTC,CASISPTTYEQYF
TRBV2,once,NA,TRBJ2-1,TGTGCCAGCAGTGGGTACAATGAGCAGTTCTTC,CASSGYNEQFF
TRBV6-6,NA,NA,TRBJ2-7,TGTGCCAGCAGTTACTCGACTGTCGGCTACGAGCAGTACTTC,CASSYSTVGYEQYF
TRBV25-1,NA,NA,TRBJ1-1,TGTGCCAGTAGCGACAGTTATAACACTGAAGCTTTCTTT,CASSDSYNTEAFF
TRBV7-3,NA,NA,TRBJ2-1,TGTGCCAGCAGCTTAGAACTCTACAATGAGCAGTTCTTC,CASSLELYNEQFF
TRBV10-1,NA,NA,TRBJ1-1,TGCGCCAGCAGTGAAGGGGGGGTCACTGAAGCTTTCTTT,CASSEGGVTEAFF
TRBV7-9,NA,NA,TRBJ2-3,TGTGCCAGCAGCCCGCGATCTGAGGATACGCAGTATTTT,CASSPRSEDTQYF
TRBV6-5,NA,TRBD2,TRBJ2-2,TGTGCCAGCAATAGCGGGGGGGCGGGCACCGGGGAGCTGTTTTTT,CASNSGGAGTGELFF
TRBV5-1,NA,NA,TRBJ2-3,TGCGCCAGCAGCTTGGTAGGGGAGTGGGTCACAGATACGCAGTATTTT,CASSLVGEWVTDTQYF
TRBV2,once,NA,TRBJ2-6,TGTGCCAGCAGTGAAGAGGCAGCTGGGGCCAACGTCCTGACTTTC,CASSEEAAGANVLTF
TRBV5-8,NA,NA,TRBJ1-2,TGTGCCAGCAGCCCCCTGGTTGCCTCGGGACGGCGGATTAACTATGGCTACACCTTC,CASSPLVASGRRINYGYTF
TRBV5-5,NA,NA,TRBJ2-3,TGTGCCAGCAGCTTGTCCCTAGGTTCCGATACGCAGTATTTT,CASSLSLGSDTQYF
TRBV20-1,NA,NA,TRBJ2-3,TGCAGTGCCCCCCTCACAGATACGCAGTATTTT,CSAPLTDTQYF
TRBV27,NA,NA,TRBJ1-1,TGTGCCAGCAGTTTGGGGGGACGTAGTAGTGGGGCTTTCTTT,CASSLGGRSSGAFF
TRBV25-1,NA,NA,TRBJ1-2,TGTGCCAGCAGTGAGGTCGTAGGATATGGCTACACCTTC,CASSEVVGYGYTF
TRBV6-5,NA,NA,TRBJ2-5,TGTGCCAGCAGTCGTACCTTATCCCAAGAGACCCAGTACTTC,CASSRTLSQETQYF
TRBV9,NA,NA,TRBJ2-7,TGTGCCAGCAGCGTACAGGGGACCCCCTACGAGCAGTACTTC,CASSVQGTPYEQYF
TRBV30,NA,NA,TRBJ2-3,TGTGCCTGGGCAAGACAGGGAGGTTCCGCAGATACGCAGTATTTT,CAWARQGGSADTQYF
TRBV10-3,once,NA,TRBJ2-2,TGTGCCATCAGTCCTACGCTTGAGAACACCGGGGAGCTGTTTTTT,CAISPTLENTGELFF
TRBV6-1,NA,NA,TRBJ1-1,TGTGCCAGCAGTGAAACCCCCACCGTCGAAGCTTTCTTT,CASSETPTVEAFF
TRBV7-2,few,NA,TRBJ1-1,TGTGCCAGCAGCTTAGCCCAGACTCCGACAGGTACCACTGAAGCTTTCTTT,CASSLAQTPTGTTEAFF
TRBV9,NA,NA,TRBJ2-4,TGTGCCAGCAGCGGCCCGGGGCAGGGTAGCATTCAGTACTTC,CASSGPGQGSIQYF
TRBV7-9,once,NA,TRBJ2-1,TGTGCCAGCAGCTTAATGGTCGAAGCTGCGGAGCAGTTCTTC,CASSLMVEAAEQFF
TRBV2,NA,NA,TRBJ2-3,TGTGCCAGCTCCGAGTGGTTTGGAGATACGCAGTATTTT,CASSEWFGDTQYF
TRBV2,NA,NA,TRBJ1-2,TGTGCCAGCAGCAAGATTGAGTATCGGGTACCAGGCTACACCTTC,CASSKIEYRVPGYTF
TRBV6-1,NA,NA,TRBJ1-2,TGTGCCAGCAGTGAAGACAGAAACTATGGCTACACCTTC,CASSEDRNYGYTF
TRBV5-1,NA,NA,TRBJ1-4,TGCGCCAGTCAGAACAGTGGGGATAATGAAAAACTGTTTTTT,CASQNSGDNEKLFF
TRBV19,few,TRBD1,TRBJ1-1,TGTGCCACCAAGAGGGGACAGGGGATGAACACTGAAGCTTTCTTT,CATKRGQGMNTEAFF
TRBV6-5,once,NA,TRBJ2-1,TGTGCCAGCAGTTCACGTCCACCCGGACAGCCGAGCGAGCAGTTCTTC,CASSSRPPGQPSEQFF
TRBV5-1,NA,NA,TRBJ1-2,TGCGCCAGCAGCTTGGTGGACAGCGGACATGGCTACACCTTC,CASSLVDSGHGYTF
TRBV12-5,NA,NA,TRBJ2-2,TGTGCTAGTTCCCCGGGGCGCCTATCGAACACCGGGGAGCTGTTTTTT,CASSPGRLSNTGELFF
TRBV6-5,NA,NA,TRBJ2-1,TGTGCCAGCAGTTACTCGGGAGGGGGCGATAGTGAGCAGTTCTTC,CASSYSGGGDSEQFF